This T cell receptor (beta chain) was retrieved from a study of regulatory T cells in long-lasting Graves disease. Germline V gene lookup returns CDR1 WSHSY and CDR2 SAAADI. Trimming shortened V by 2 bases and J by 3 bases, and 23 bases separated the two germline ends. The CDR3 contains 19 residues. iRepertoire HTBI primers and Arm-PCR of CDR3 regions built TCR beta libraries. TCRdb reprocessed the multiplex PCR reads via MiXCR and lists one record per CDR3 protein. The sample lists hundreds of thousands of distinct CDR3 sequences, approximately 15% occurring once. The time point here: newly diagnosed GD, antithyroid drugs for less than 3 months. After RNA was extracted from PBMCs, the TCR library was made from it. Patients were enrolled at an endocrinology department in Xi'an, China. These sequences were also reported in another study, on T cells in Graves' hyperthyroidism and ophthalmopathy. From that study: Every diagnosis used clinical symptoms, serum thyroxine and TRAb, thyroid ultrasound and orbital computed tomography. HTBI primers drove first-round RT-PCR of the TCR CDR3. Most thyroid-expanded clonotypes above 0.001 were also found in blood.

This clonotype was sampled from a woman aged 40-49 years with Graves disease. The rearrangement joins TRBV10-2 to TRBJ1-5; D is unresolved. Sequences were derived from peripheral blood mononuclear cells (PBMCs), sampled at new diagnosis, from a patient treated with antithyroid drugs. The CDR3 region has the DNA TGCGCCAGCAGTGAGGCATCCCTTGGTCCCGAAGGGCCCAATCAGCCCCAGCATTTT. Translated, it gives CASSEASLGPEGPNQPQHF.